In its sample, the clone carrying this TCR beta chain was seen a few times. Its antigen is currently unknown. Primed by a sample-barcoded 5' primer and a J-beta primer mix, a second PCR proceeded for roughly 7 to 12 cycles. Each CDR3 protein is one row after TCRdb ran MiXCR on the 5' RACE reads. Here the sample spans 1.2 million to 1.5 million distinct CDR3 sequences, roughly 40% being singletons. This CDR3 spans 16 amino acids. With 0 bases clipped from V and 7 bases from J, the junction kept 6 bases outside the gene matches. Germline V gene data show CDR1 as LGHNA and CDR2 as YNFKEQ. This entry is derived from a study of blood T cells in healthy people across ages. Notes on the study in general: Without sorted subsets, naive and antigen-experienced compartments could not be conclusively compared.

There were healthy Caucasian individuals from Russia, aged about 6 to 100, serving as donors. The sample was blood. The receptor comes from a woman between 18 and 29 years old in good health. The chain combines TRBV4-2 with TRBJ2-3, with TRBD2 identical over 11 bases. The CDR3 protein is CASSQDTSGSGNTQYF. The CDR3 DNA is TGTGCCAGCAGCCAAGATACTAGCGGGAGCGGGAATACGCAGTATTTT.